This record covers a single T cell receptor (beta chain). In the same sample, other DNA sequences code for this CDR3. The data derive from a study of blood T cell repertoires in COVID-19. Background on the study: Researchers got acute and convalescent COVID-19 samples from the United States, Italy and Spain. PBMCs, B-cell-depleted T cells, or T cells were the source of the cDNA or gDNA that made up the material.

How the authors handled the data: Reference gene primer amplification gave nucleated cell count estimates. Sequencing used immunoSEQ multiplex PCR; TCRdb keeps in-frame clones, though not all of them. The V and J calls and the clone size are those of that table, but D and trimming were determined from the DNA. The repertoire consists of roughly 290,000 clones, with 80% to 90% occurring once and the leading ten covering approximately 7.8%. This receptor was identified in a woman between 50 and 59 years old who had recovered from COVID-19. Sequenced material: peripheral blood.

The CDR3 spells CASSVSQGGETQYF. The DNA for the CDR3 is TGTGCCAGCAGCGTATCCCAGGGAGGAGAGACCCAGTACTTC. The rearrangement links TRBV9 to TRBJ2-5; D may be TRBD2 (6 bases). Trimming shortened V by 1 base and J by 4 bases, and 11 bases separated the two germline ends. The germline V gene encodes CDR1 SGDLS and CDR2 YYNGEE. CDR3 length: 14 residues.